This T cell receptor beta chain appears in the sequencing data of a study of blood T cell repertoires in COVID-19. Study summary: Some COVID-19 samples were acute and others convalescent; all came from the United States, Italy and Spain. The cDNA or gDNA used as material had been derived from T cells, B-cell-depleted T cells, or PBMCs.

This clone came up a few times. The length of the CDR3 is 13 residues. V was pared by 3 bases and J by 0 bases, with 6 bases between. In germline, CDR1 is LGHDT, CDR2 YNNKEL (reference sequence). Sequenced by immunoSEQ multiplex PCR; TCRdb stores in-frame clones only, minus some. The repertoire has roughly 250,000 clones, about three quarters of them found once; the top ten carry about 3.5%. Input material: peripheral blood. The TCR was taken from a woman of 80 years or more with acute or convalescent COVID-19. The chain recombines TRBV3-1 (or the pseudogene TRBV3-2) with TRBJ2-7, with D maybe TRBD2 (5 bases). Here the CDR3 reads CASSHGSSYEQYF. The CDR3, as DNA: TGTGCCAGCAGCCATGGGAGCTCCTACGAGCAGTACTTC.